This T cell receptor (beta chain) came from a study of OX40 agonist ivuxolimab in advanced cancers. The study, taken as a whole, reports: In the expanded peripheral T cells, antigen specificity was never determined.

Comment on this clone: Its antigen is undetermined.

People who had autoimmune disease history or systemic immunosuppression were excluded. The ends lost 1 base at V and 4 bases at J; junction bases unmatched: 14. There are 18 residues in the CDR3. Looked up from germline, CDR1 is SGHNT and CDR2 is YENEEA. This table comes from immunoSEQ multiplex PCR, and its TCRdb copy is limited to in-frame clones, with some not included. The sample carries 53,000 or so clones, 80% to 85% recorded once. The gene calls are TRBV11-3 and TRBJ2-3, with 7 bases that match TRBD2. The specimen comprised CD4+ or CD8+ T cells sorted from blood, sampled in a trial of the OX40 agonist ivuxolimab. The receptor was isolated from an adult with an advanced solid tumor such as melanoma, head and neck, liver or kidney cancer. The CDR3 nucleotides read TGTGCCAGCAGCTTAGTAGTAGTCGGCGGGAGTAACCCAGATACGCAGTATTTT. Encoded protein: CASSLVVVGGSNPDTQYF.